This TCR beta chain was recorded in a study of cytomegalovirus exposure and HLA in healthy donors. Study observations and caveats: Many donors carried some public TCRs, although rarity characterized most TCR sequences. Reportedly, HLA-A and HLA-B alleles of most subjects were accurately predicted from TCR beta. Likely technical artifact: a cluster of highly shared sequence variants. Rates of TCR association differed by HLA locus in a later analysis, with DRB1 highest and HLA-C lowest.

The PCR employed 60 Vbeta primers together with 13 Jbeta primers. Libraries were prepared by immunoSEQ multiplex PCR; TCRdb keeps only in-frame clonotypes and omits some of them. Here the sample spans 120,000 or so clones, 70% to 85% being singletons. In germline, CDR1 is MNHEY, CDR2 SMNVEV (reference sequence). V was pared by 5 bases and J by 6 bases, with 8 bases of the junction left unmatched. The CDR3 totals 15 residues. About this clone itself: What it binds is unknown.

Material: PBMCs. The gene calls are TRBV27 and TRBJ1-5, with 9 nucleotides matching TRBD1. The TCR comes from a man aged 40-49 years in good health and CMV-seropositive. In DNA, the CDR3 is TGTGCCAGCAGTCGAACACAGGGGGCCGGTCAGCCCCAGCATTTT. This codes for CASSRTQGAGQPQHF.